The entry below describes one TCR beta chain. This clone was observed once. Its antigen remains undetermined. No base quality information exists; no much larger clone differs at one position. These data come from a study of blood T cell repertoires in COVID-19 (dated by TCRdb to the early 2020s). In terms of the full investigation: The collaborator samples originated in the United States, Italy and Spain and spanned the acute and convalescent phases of COVID-19. The prospective study material was composed of cDNA or gDNA derived from T cells, B-cell-depleted T cells, or PBMCs. Deeply sampled blood TCRbeta repertoires from subjects exposed to, actively infected with, or recovered from COVID-19 were included in the dataset. A freely available public database, intended as a resource for researchers studying the immune response to SARS-CoV-2, is where the repertoires were released. The samples were drawn from two sources: the first 160 participants of the ongoing ImmuneRACE study, and fewer than 1,500 subjects contributed by 6 global collaborators. Sample metadata almost always included a de-identified subject ID, COVID-19 status, age in years and sex. HLA class I and class II types, where available, came from metadata supplied by the sample provider rather than from assay-based typing.

CDR1 and CDR2 are drawn from the germline V gene (reference sequence): LNHDA, SQIVND. Cut back by 3 bases and 8 bases, the V and J ends lie 7 bases apart. The CDR3 has 11 amino acids, counting the end cysteine and phenylalanine. The only DNA kept is the CDR3, 33 bases in frame from the first base. Here is what the overall study found, with its caveats: Clinical and demographic metadata were provided uncurated, with the amount varying by source and participant.

TCRbeta CDR3 regions were amplified from genomic DNA by means of the immunoSEQ Assay, a bias-controlled multiplex PCR. The authors' pipeline ran thus. Nucleated cell counts per sample were estimated from amplification of reference gene primers within the assay. To quantify the absolute abundance of each unique TCRbeta CDR3 rearrangement, sequence reads were collapsed and filtered. For each sample, productive Simpson clonality was calculated as the square root of Simpson's diversity index over productive rearrangements. TCRdb took over this immuneACCESS table, retaining in-frame rearrangements with V and J assigned. Such tables are incomplete; in checked studies, under half of the missing clones stem from an unresolved V gene, and the remainder is unexplained. That table is the source of V, J and clone size, and D and trimming were worked out from the DNA. Here the sample has 100,000 to 150,000 clones; roughly 86% occur a single time. Approximately 5% of the sample is in the top ten clones.

Whole blood was collected in K2EDTA tubes by collaborating institutions according to the institutions' own protocols. For TCRbeta analysis, collaborator samples were shipped as frozen whole blood, as isolated PBMCs, or as DNA extracted from either sample type. The chain is made from TRBV19 and TRBJ1-1; a confident D gene designation cannot be given. Sequencing was carried out using peripheral blood. This clonotype originated in a human donor in a cohort sampled during active COVID-19. The CDR3 reads CASSMTLEAFF. Read as DNA, the sequence is TGTGCCAGTAGTATGACTCTCGAAGCTTTCTTT.